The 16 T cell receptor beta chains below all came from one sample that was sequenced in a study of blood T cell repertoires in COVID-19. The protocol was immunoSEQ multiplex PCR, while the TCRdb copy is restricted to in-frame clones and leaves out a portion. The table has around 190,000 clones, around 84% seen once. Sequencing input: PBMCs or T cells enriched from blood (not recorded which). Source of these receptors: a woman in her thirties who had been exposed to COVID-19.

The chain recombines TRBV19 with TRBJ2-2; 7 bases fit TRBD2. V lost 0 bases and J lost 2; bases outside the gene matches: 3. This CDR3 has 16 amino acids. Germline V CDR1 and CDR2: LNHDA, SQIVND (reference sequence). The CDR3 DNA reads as TGTGCCAGTAGTATAGATAAGCGGGGCAACACCGGGGAGCTGTTTTTT. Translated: CASSIDKRGNTGELFF. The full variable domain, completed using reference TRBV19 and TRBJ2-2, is DGGITQSPKYLFRKEGQNVTLSCEQNLNHDAMYWYRQDPGQGLRLIYYSQIVNDFQKGDIAEGYSVSREKKESFPLTVTSAQKNPTAFYLCASSIDKRGNTGELFFGEGSRLTVL.

DNA of the CDR3: TGTGCCAGCAGAGGACAGCAGAACACTGAAGCTTTCTTT. The encoded protein is CASRGQQNTEAFF. The J gene is TRBJ1-1, the V gene TRBV2; maybe TRBD1 (6 bases). The CDR3 extends over 13 amino acids. Trimming took 6 bases from V and 1 from J, leaving 9 bases between them. Germline V gene sequence: CDR1 SNHLY, CDR2 FYNNEI.

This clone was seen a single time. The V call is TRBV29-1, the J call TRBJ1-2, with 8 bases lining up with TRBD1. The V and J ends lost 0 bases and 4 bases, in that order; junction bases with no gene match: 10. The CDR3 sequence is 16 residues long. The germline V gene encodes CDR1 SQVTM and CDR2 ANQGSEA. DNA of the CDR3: TGCAGCGTTGAAGAGGACTTTCAGGGGGCCTTCTATGGCTACACCTTC. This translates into CSVEEDFQGAFYGYTF.

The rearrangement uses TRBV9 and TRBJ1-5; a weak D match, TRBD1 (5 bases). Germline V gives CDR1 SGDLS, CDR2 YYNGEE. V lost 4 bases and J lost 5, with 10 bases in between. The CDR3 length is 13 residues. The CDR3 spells CASSPGNDQPQHF. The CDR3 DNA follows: TGTGCCAGCAGCCCAGGGAATGATCAGCCCCAGCATTTT.

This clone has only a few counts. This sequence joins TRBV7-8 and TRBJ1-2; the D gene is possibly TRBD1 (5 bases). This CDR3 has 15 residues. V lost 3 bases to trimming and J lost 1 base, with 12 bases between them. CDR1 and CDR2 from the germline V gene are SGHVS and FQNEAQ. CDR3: CASSFGPRDNYGYTF. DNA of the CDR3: TGTGCCAGCAGCTTCGGACCCAGGGATAACTATGGCTACACCTTC.

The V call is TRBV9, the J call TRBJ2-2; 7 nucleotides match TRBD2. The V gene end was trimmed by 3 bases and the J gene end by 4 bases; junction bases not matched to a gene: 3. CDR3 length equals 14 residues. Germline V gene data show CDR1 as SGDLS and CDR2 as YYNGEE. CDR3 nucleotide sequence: TGTGCCAGCAGCGGGGGGGGAGTCACCGGGGAGCTGTTTTTT. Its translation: CASSGGGVTGELFF. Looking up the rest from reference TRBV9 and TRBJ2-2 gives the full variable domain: DSGVTQTPKHLITATGQRVTLRCSPRSGDLSVYWYQQSLDQGLQFLIQYYNGEERAKGNILERFSAQQFPDLHSELNLSSLELGDSALYFCASSGGGVTGELFFGEGSRLTVL.

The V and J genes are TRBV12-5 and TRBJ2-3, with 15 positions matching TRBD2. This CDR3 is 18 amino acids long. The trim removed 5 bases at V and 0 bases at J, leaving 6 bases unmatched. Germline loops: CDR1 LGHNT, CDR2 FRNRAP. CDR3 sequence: CASGPGTSGRSSTDTQYF. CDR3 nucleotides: TGTGCTAGTGGTCCCGGGACTAGCGGGAGGTCTAGCACAGATACGCAGTATTTT.

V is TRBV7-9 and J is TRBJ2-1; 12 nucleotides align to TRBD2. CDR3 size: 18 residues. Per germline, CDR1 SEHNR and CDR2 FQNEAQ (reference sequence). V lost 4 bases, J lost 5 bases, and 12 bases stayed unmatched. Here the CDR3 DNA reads TGTGCCAGCAGCTCAACTAGCGGGGGGACGAGGGGCGACAATGAGCAGTTCTTC. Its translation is CASSSTSGGTRGDNEQFF.

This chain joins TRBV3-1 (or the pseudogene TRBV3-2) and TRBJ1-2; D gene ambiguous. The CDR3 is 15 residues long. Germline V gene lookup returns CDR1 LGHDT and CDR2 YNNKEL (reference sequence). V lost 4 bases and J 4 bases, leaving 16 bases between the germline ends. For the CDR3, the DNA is TGTGCCAGCAGCCCTCATGGGCGGGTGGCCTATGGCTACACCTTC. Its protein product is CASSPHGRVAYGYTF.

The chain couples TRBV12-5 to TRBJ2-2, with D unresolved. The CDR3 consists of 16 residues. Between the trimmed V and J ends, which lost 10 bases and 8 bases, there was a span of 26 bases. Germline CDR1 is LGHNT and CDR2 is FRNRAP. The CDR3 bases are TGTGCTATTCCCTACAAGTCCAGTCCCTCAGGTGGGGAGCTGTTTTTT. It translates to CAIPYKSSPSGGELFF.

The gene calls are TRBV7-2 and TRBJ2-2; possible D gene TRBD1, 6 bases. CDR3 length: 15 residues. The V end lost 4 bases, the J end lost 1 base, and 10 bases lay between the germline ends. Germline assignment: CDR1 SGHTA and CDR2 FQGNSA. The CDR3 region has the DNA TGTGCCAGCAGCTCGACAGGTTGGAACACCGGGGAGCTGTTTTTT. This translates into CASSSTGWNTGELFF.

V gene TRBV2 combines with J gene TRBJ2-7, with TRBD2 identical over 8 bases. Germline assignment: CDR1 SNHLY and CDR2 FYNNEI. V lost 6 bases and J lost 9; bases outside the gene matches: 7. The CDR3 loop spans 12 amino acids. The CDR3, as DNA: TGTGCCAGCAGCCCCGGGGGGGGACTGCAGTACTTC. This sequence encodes CASSPGGGLQYF. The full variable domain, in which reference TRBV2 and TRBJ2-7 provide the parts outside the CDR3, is EPEVTQTPSHQVTQMGQEVILRCVPISNHLYFYWYRQILGQKVEFLVSFYNNEISEKSEIFDDQFSVERPDGSNFTLKIRSTKLEDSAMYFCASSPGGGLQYFGPGTRLTVT.

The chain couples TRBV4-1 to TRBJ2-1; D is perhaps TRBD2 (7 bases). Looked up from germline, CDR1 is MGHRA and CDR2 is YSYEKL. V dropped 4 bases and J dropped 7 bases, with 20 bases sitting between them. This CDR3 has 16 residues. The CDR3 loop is CASSLASGQLENEQFF. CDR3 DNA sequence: TGCGCCAGCAGCCTCGCTAGCGGACAGCTTGAGAATGAGCAGTTCTTC.

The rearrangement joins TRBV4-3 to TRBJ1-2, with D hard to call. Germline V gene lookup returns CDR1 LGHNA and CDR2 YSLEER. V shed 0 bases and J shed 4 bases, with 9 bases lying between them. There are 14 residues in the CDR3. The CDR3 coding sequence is TGCGCCAGCAGCCAAGATCGACAAGTCTATGGCTACACCTTC. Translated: CASSQDRQVYGYTF.

For the CDR3, the DNA is TGTGCTAGTGGGCCGGGACAGCTATCCTACGAGCAGTACTTC. Translation gives CASGPGQLSYEQYF. The chain is built from TRBV12-5 and TRBJ2-7; 7 bases are a match to TRBD1. CDR3 length: 14 residues. The germline V gene has CDR1 LGHNT and CDR2 FRNRAP. With 6 bases clipped from V and 1 base from J, the junction kept 6 bases outside the gene matches. Drawing the rest from reference TRBV12-5 and TRBJ2-7, the complete variable domain is DARVTQTPRHKVTEMGQEVTMRCQPILGHNTVFWYRQTMMQGLELLAYFRNRAPLDDSGMPKDRFSAEMPDATLATLKIQPSEPRDSAVYFCASGPGQLSYEQYFGPGTRLTVT.

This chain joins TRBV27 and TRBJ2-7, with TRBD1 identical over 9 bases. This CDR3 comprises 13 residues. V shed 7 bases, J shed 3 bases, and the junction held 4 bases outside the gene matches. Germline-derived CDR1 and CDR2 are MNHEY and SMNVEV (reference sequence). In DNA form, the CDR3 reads TGTGCCAGCACCCCGGACAGGGGCTACGAGCAGTACTTC. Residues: CASTPDRGYEQYF.